This entry features one T cell receptor (beta chain) sequence. Its antigen is currently unknown. V was shortened by 4 bases and J by 0 bases, with 15 bases between the two germline ends. Germline V gives CDR1 SQVTM, CDR2 ANQGSEA. This CDR3 has 15 residues. The PCR ran on 60 Vbeta and 13 Jbeta primers. TCRdb keeps only in-frame clones here, not all; method: immunoSEQ multiplex PCR. The sample has 100,000 to 150,000 clones; about 78% are singletons. The data derive from a study of cytomegalovirus exposure and HLA in healthy donors. Findings and limits, study-wide: The dataset shows that most TCR sequences were rare, while some public TCRs occurred in many donors. Analysis was carried out at a later point, and it linked a missense DCLRE1C variant to TCR beta V- and J-gene trimming.

This rearrangement joins TRBV29-1 to TRBJ1-1; a possible D gene is TRBD1 (6 bases). Sequencing used PBMCs. The source is a human donor in good health. The CDR3 DNA reads TGCAGCGTTGGGGCAGGGCCAGGGGTGAACACTGAAGCTTTCTTT. Its protein product is CSVGAGPGVNTEAFF.